This T cell receptor (beta chain) is drawn from a study of CD8 T cells in Susac syndrome. Broader study findings: Clonal expansion involving Susac CD8+ cells peaked in TEMRA cells and active patients. The authors found around 17 Susac-specific public clones in total CD8+ repertoires and roughly 5 in CD8+ TEMRA repertoires.

About this clonotype itself: Its antigen is currently unknown.

RNA amounts of roughly 0.45 to 1 ug underwent reverse transcription with random hexamers. TCRdb reprocessed the immunoSEQ multiplex PCR reads with MiXCR, giving one entry per CDR3 protein. The sample comprises roughly 100,000 distinct CDR3 sequences, less than 95% of which are singletons, and around 0.4% rests with the top ten. Germline CDR1 reads MNHNY; CDR2 reads SVGAGI (reference sequence). V was pared by 5 bases and J by 2 bases, with 16 bases between. The length of the CDR3 is 15 residues. V and J are TRBV6-6 and TRBJ2-7; a possible D gene is TRBD2 (7 bases). The sequence came from a human donor with Susac syndrome. Sequencing input: CD8+ T cells from PBMCs. The CDR3 reads CASSGGGGETYEQYF. CDR3 nucleotides: TGTGCCAGCAGTGGAGGGGGAGGGGAAACCTACGAGCAGTACTTC.